Below are 18 T cell receptor beta chains sequenced from a single sample in a study of preoperative IRX-2 immunotherapy in early breast cancer. TCRdb's table, derived via immunoSEQ multiplex PCR, lists solely in-frame clones and lacks some. The sample contains 43,000 or so clones, 85% to 95% of which appear only once. Treatment denoted: preoperative locoregional IRX-2 cytokine immunotherapy. The sample consisted of tumor tissue, taken after IRX-2 immunotherapy. Source of these receptors: a human donor with breast cancer.

CDR3: CASSSTWNYGYTF. CDR3 coding DNA: TGTGCCAGCAGTTCCACATGGAACTATGGCTACACCTTC. This sequence joins TRBV27 and TRBJ1-2; D ambiguous. The CDR3 sequence is 13 residues long. The V gene's germline CDR1 is MNHEY and CDR2 SMNVEV (reference sequence). Trimming took 4 bases from V and 2 from J, leaving 8 bases between them.

This chain connects TRBV2 to TRBJ2-5; unclear D gene. Germline CDR1 reads SNHLY; CDR2 reads FYNNEI. Trimming shortened V by 3 bases and J by 4 bases, and 6 bases separated the two germline ends. CDR3 size: 12 residues. CDR3 region: CASSEGPETQYF. The DNA for the CDR3 is TGTGCCAGCAGTGAGGGCCCAGAGACCCAGTACTTC.

The V gene is TRBV11-1, the J gene TRBJ1-1; TRBD1 is a possible D gene (5 bases). The CDR3 totals 14 residues. From germline, CDR1 is SGHAT and CDR2 FQDESV (reference sequence). The V end was cut by 4 bases, the J end by 4 bases, with 13 bases between. The CDR3 DNA sequence: TGTGCCAGCAGCTGGGACGTAGGGACCACTGAAGCTTTCTTT. Protein sequence: CASSWDVGTTEAFF.

This chain uses TRBV18 with TRBJ2-7, with 8 bases aligning to TRBD2. The V gene's germline CDR1 is KGHSH and CDR2 LQKENI. Trimming at V came to 3 bases and at J to 1 base, leaving 2 bases not matched to a gene. There are 14 residues in the CDR3. The CDR3 loop reads CASSPSGVSYEQYF. The CDR3 DNA reads TGTGCCAGCTCACCTAGCGGGGTATCCTACGAGCAGTACTTC. Using reference TRBV18 and TRBJ2-7 for the parts outside the CDR3, the full variable domain is NAGVMQNPRHLVRRRGQEARLRCSPMKGHSHVYWYRQLPEEGLKFMVYLQKENIIDESGMPKERFSAEFPKEGPSILRIQQVVRGDSAAYFCASSPSGVSYEQYFGPGTRLTVT.

The chain recombines TRBV7-2 with TRBJ2-1; unclear D gene. Trimming removed 2 bases at V and 7 bases at J, with 3 bases between. Germline CDR1 and CDR2: SGHTA and FQGNSA. The CDR3 runs 11 residues. The CDR3 sequence: CASSLINEQFF. In DNA, the CDR3 is TGTGCCAGCAGCTTAATTAATGAGCAGTTCTTC.

The rearrangement uses TRBV4-1 and TRBJ2-7; 9 nucleotides line up with TRBD1. Germline assignment: CDR1 MGHRA and CDR2 YSYEKL. With 4 bases clipped from V and 6 bases from J, the junction kept 13 bases outside the gene matches. There are 16 residues in the CDR3. The CDR3 loop reads CASSPDRQGVNFEQYF. CDR3 bases: TGCGCCAGCAGCCCTGACCGACAGGGGGTAAATTTCGAGCAGTACTTC.

This chain uses TRBV5-1 with TRBJ1-4; TRBD1 is a possible D gene (5 bases). The CDR3 is 14 residues long. V shed 4 bases and J shed 5 bases, with 12 bases lying between them. Germline lookup yields CDR1 SGHRS and CDR2 YFSETQ. In DNA form, the CDR3 reads TGCGCCAGCAGCCGGGACTCGGACAATGAAAAACTGTTTTTT. Translated, it gives CASSRDSDNEKLFF.

The chain uses TRBV6-6 and TRBJ2-1; TRBD2 is a possible D gene (5 bases). The V end lost 6 bases, the J end lost 9 bases, and 12 bases lay between the germline ends. Germline V gene lookup returns CDR1 MNHNY and CDR2 SVGAGI (reference sequence). The CDR3 contains 12 residues. CDR3 in amino acids: CASRTTGFEQFF. CDR3 coding DNA: TGTGCCAGCAGGACCACGGGGTTTGAGCAGTTCTTC.

The V call is TRBV23-1, the J call TRBJ2-5; a possible D gene is TRBD1 (5 bases). TRBV23-1 is placed among ORFs of uncertain function. Deletions cut 6 bases from V and 5 bases from J, with 13 bases between. The CDR3 consists of 13 residues. CDR3 sequence reads: CASRPDNRETQYF. The CDR3 DNA follows: TGCGCCAGCAGACCGGACAACCGGGAGACCCAGTACTTC.

J is TRBJ2-2 and V is TRBV18; no definite D call. This CDR3 contains 12 residues. V was pared by 5 bases and J by 3 bases, with 4 bases between. Germline V gene data show CDR1 as KGHSH and CDR2 as LQKENI. The CDR3 protein is CASSSDTGELFF. The CDR3 coding sequence is TGTGCCAGCTCATCAGACACCGGGGAGCTGTTTTTT.

The CDR3 loop is CASSLAGDFDEQYF. CDR3 nucleotides: TGTGCCAGCAGCCTAGCGGGGGATTTCGACGAGCAGTACTTC. The J gene is TRBJ2-7, the V gene TRBV7-3; 10 nucleotides match TRBD2. The CDR3 is 14 residues long. J lost 5 bases, V lost 5 bases, and 6 bases had no gene match. Germline loops: CDR1 SGHTA, CDR2 FQGTGA.

The V call is TRBV5-4, the J call TRBJ2-2; 9 positions agree with TRBD2. J lost 6 bases, V lost 4 bases, and 7 bases had no gene match. The germline V gene has CDR1 SGHNT and CDR2 YYREEE (reference sequence). The CDR3 is 15 amino acids. CDR3 DNA sequence: TGTGCCAGCAGCGCCGCTAGCGGGACCGCCGGGGAGCTGTTTTTT. It specifies CASSAASGTAGELFF.

The V and J genes are TRBV9 and TRBJ1-1; D might be TRBD1 (5 bases). In germline, CDR1 is SGDLS, CDR2 YYNGEE. The germline V and J ends were trimmed by 4 bases and 2 bases, with 12 bases remaining between them. CDR3 size: 14 residues. In DNA form, the CDR3 reads TGTGCCAGCAGCACCAGGGCCTTAAACACTGAAGCTTTCTTT. Amino acid sequence: CASSTRALNTEAFF.

The V call is TRBV14, the J call TRBJ1-5; 7 positions match TRBD1. Unmatched junction bases numbered 21, after V lost 4 bases and J lost 0 bases. This CDR3 comprises 21 residues. The germline gives CDR1 SGHDN, CDR2 FVKESK. The chain's CDR3 is CASSPTDREPGLAYSNQPQHF. DNA of the CDR3: TGTGCCAGCAGCCCAACCGACAGGGAACCAGGACTAGCGTATAGCAATCAGCCCCAGCATTTT.

This clone has a handful of counts. The chain employs TRBV28 and TRBJ1-5; perhaps TRBD1 as D (5 bases). The CDR3 extends over 16 amino acids. CDR1 is MDHEN, CDR2 SYDVKM, per germline. The V and J ends lost 5 bases and 0 bases respectively, with 14 bases between them. The chain's CDR3 is CASSTMTVDSNQPQHF. In DNA, the CDR3 is TGTGCCAGCAGTACCATGACAGTGGATAGCAATCAGCCCCAGCATTTT.

V is TRBV11-1 and J is TRBJ2-1; a possible D gene is TRBD2 (6 bases). V dropped 1 base and J dropped 6 bases, with 10 bases sitting between them. This CDR3 is built from 14 residues. Germline V gene data show CDR1 as SGHAT and CDR2 as FQDESV (reference sequence). This chain's CDR3 is CASSLGGVPNEQFF. The CDR3 nucleotides are TGTGCCAGCAGCTTAGGGGGGGTGCCCAATGAGCAGTTCTTC.

This sequence joins TRBV9 and TRBJ2-3; perhaps TRBD2 as D (6 bases). Germline lookup yields CDR1 SGDLS and CDR2 YYNGEE. V was trimmed by 3 bases and J by 0 bases, leaving 14 bases between them. The CDR3 is made up of 16 amino acids. The CDR3: CASSATRDYSTDTQYF. The CDR3 DNA reads TGTGCCAGCAGCGCCACGCGGGATTATAGCACAGATACGCAGTATTTT. The full variable domain, with the rest looked up from reference TRBV9 and TRBJ2-3, is DSGVTQTPKHLITATGQRVTLRCSPRSGDLSVYWYQQSLDQGLQFLIQYYNGEERAKGNILERFSAQQFPDLHSELNLSSLELGDSALYFCASSATRDYSTDTQYFGPGTRLTVL.

The gene calls are TRBV7-9 and TRBJ1-1, with D perhaps matching TRBD1 (6 bases). Germline lookup yields CDR1 SEHNR and CDR2 FQNEAQ (reference sequence). CDR3 length: 14 amino acids. Deletions cut 5 bases from V and 1 base from J, with 11 bases between. As DNA, the CDR3 is TGTGCCAGCAGCCCGAGGGGGAAGAACACTGAAGCTTTCTTT. It translates to CASSPRGKNTEAFF.